This entry lists 20 T cell receptor beta chains sequenced from one sample in a study of blood T cell repertoires in COVID-19. The protocol was immunoSEQ multiplex PCR, while the TCRdb copy is restricted to in-frame clones and leaves out a portion. The profile shows some 150,000 clones, roughly 85% of them singletons. Material for sequencing was PBMCs or T cells enriched from blood (not recorded which). All receptors derive from a man in his fifties or sixties who had recovered from COVID-19.

The chain combines TRBV5-1 with TRBJ2-7; 13 positions match TRBD2. The germline CDR1 and CDR2 sequences are SGHRS and YFSETQ. The CDR3 has 14 residues. V shed 4 bases, J shed 2 bases, and the junction held 0 bases outside the gene matches. The CDR3 region has the DNA TGCGCCAGCAGCGGGACTAGCGGGACCTACGAGCAGTACTTC. It encodes CASSGTSGTYEQYF.

The chain is built from TRBV27 and TRBJ2-3; a possible D gene is TRBD2 (5 bases). The V end was cut by 7 bases, the J end by 5 bases, with 16 bases between. CDR1 is MNHEY and CDR2 is SMNVEV in the germline V gene (reference sequence). The CDR3 runs to 14 residues. The CDR3 loop is CASTDRGAVDTQYF. For the CDR3, the DNA is TGTGCCAGCACCGATCGGGGAGCGGTAGATACGCAGTATTTT.

The chain uses TRBV28 and TRBJ2-7; 9 bases fit TRBD2. Per the germline V gene, CDR1 is MDHEN and CDR2 is SYDVKM. V lost 6 bases to trimming and J lost 0 bases; unmatched junction nucleotides: 3. There are 14 residues in the CDR3. The CDR3 nucleotides are TGTGCCAGCAGACCTAGCGGGGCCTCCTACGAGCAGTACTTC. As protein: CASRPSGASYEQYF.

CDR3 in amino acids: CASSPIGYGYTF. For the CDR3, the DNA is TGCGCCAGCAGCCCCATCGGCTATGGCTACACCTTC. The chain joins TRBV5-1 to TRBJ1-2; D call uncertain. Germline V CDR1 and CDR2: SGHRS, YFSETQ. Trimming cost V 4 bases and J 4 bases, with 8 bases left between them. The CDR3 runs 12 residues.

The rearrangement links TRBV19 to TRBJ1-1; 7 bases fit TRBD1. V was clipped by 5 bases and J by 1 base; unmatched bases: 4. This CDR3 spans 14 amino acids. Germline assignment: CDR1 LNHDA and CDR2 SQIVND (reference sequence). CDR3 loop: CASSLRQGNTEAFF. CDR3 nucleotides: TGTGCCAGTAGTCTTAGACAGGGGAACACTGAAGCTTTCTTT.

The chain carries TRBV2 and TRBJ1-5, with D tentatively TRBD1 (6 bases). The V end was cut by 4 bases, the J end by 0 bases, with 10 bases between. This CDR3 is built from 15 residues. The germline CDR1 and CDR2 sequences are SNHLY and FYNNEI. The CDR3, as DNA: TGTGCCAGCAGTGGGACAGTTGATAGCAATCAGCCCCAGCATTTT. Encoded protein: CASSGTVDSNQPQHF.

The chain couples TRBV7-9 to TRBJ1-5; D is unresolved. The CDR3 is 13 amino acids. CDR1 and CDR2 (germline): SEHNR, FQNEAQ (reference sequence). The ends were cut back, 5 bases at V and 4 bases at J, with 9 bases in the middle. The CDR3 region is CASSPTTNQPQHF. The CDR3 coding sequence is TGTGCCAGCAGCCCCACAACAAATCAGCCCCAGCATTTT.

The chain joins TRBV18 to TRBJ2-7, with 7 positions matching TRBD2. V trimming: 4 bases; J trimming: 7 bases; junction bases outside the gene matches: 10. The CDR3 runs 14 residues. CDR1 is KGHSH, CDR2 LQKENI, per germline. The DNA for the CDR3 is TGTGCCAGCTCACAAGACCTCGGGGAGGGAGAGCAGTACTTC. It codes for CASSQDLGEGEQYF.

This clone was picked up one time. V gene TRBV5-5 combines with J gene TRBJ2-3; no clear D gene. Germline V gene data show CDR1 as SGHKS and CDR2 as YYEKEE (reference sequence). V lost 0 bases to trimming and J lost 15 bases, with 17 bases between them. The CDR3 spans 13 residues. In nucleotides, the CDR3 is TGTGCCAGCAGCTTGGCCCAGCCAGGTCCTCATTATTTT. This encodes CASSLAQPGPHYF.

The CDR3 coding sequence is TGCGCCAGCAGCCAAGCTGGGGCAGGCAATCAGCCCCAGCATTTT. Residues: CASSQAGAGNQPQHF. This chain connects TRBV4-1 to TRBJ1-5; D possibly corresponds to TRBD1 (5 bases). Germline V gene sequence: CDR1 MGHRA, CDR2 YSYEKL. The CDR3 is made up of 15 amino acids. V lost 1 base and J lost 2, with 9 bases in between.

The V gene is TRBV30, the J gene TRBJ2-1, with D perhaps matching TRBD1 (7 bases). V gave up 3 bases and J gave up 0 bases, with 9 bases separating them. Germline CDR1 and CDR2: GTSNPN and SVGIG (reference sequence). The CDR3 runs to 14 residues. CDR3 bases: TGTGCCTGGAGCCAGGGGGGCTCCTACAATGAGCAGTTCTTC. This codes for CAWSQGGSYNEQFF. Full variable domain (outside the CDR3, taken from reference TRBV30 and TRBJ2-1): SQTIHQWPATLVQPVGSPLSLECTVEGTSNPNLYWYRQAAGRGLQLLFYSVGIGQISSEVPQNLSASRPQDRQFILSSKKLLLSDSGFYLCAWSQGGSYNEQFFGPGTRLTVL.

The chain carries TRBV7-2 and TRBJ1-1, with 7 bases identical to TRBD1. Looked up from germline, CDR1 is SGHTA and CDR2 is FQGNSA. J lost 2 bases, V lost 7 bases, and 4 bases had no gene match. The CDR3 has 13 amino acids. The CDR3 coding sequence is TGTGCCAGCACCCGACAGGGAAACACTGAAGCTTTCTTT. Its protein product is CASTRQGNTEAFF.

The rearrangement uses TRBV7-2 and TRBJ1-2, with 10 bases identical to TRBD1. The V gene end was trimmed by 0 bases and the J gene end by 8 bases; junction bases not matched to a gene: 9. Germline CDR1 reads SGHTA; CDR2 reads FQGNSA. The CDR3 is 16 amino acids. DNA of the CDR3: TGTGCCAGCAGCTTAGCGTGGGACAGGGGCAGAGGGGGCTACACCTTC. Encoded protein: CASSLAWDRGRGGYTF.

The chain couples TRBV2 to TRBJ1-1; 9 positions match TRBD1. Per germline, CDR1 SNHLY and CDR2 FYNNEI. The CDR3 is made up of 14 amino acids. The V gene end was trimmed by 5 bases and the J gene end by 1 base; junction bases not matched to a gene: 2. The CDR3 bases are TGTGCCAGCAGTAGACAGGGGGAGAACACTGAAGCTTTCTTT. This translates into CASSRQGENTEAFF.

The V and J genes are TRBV4-3 and TRBJ2-7; the match to TRBD1 covers 8 bases. The germline CDR1 and CDR2 sequences are LGHNA and YSLEER. There are 15 residues in the CDR3. The V and J ends lost 1 base and 2 bases, in that order; junction bases with no gene match: 4. Here the CDR3 reads CASSQGHRGTYEQYF. As DNA, the CDR3 is TGCGCCAGCAGCCAAGGGCACAGGGGGACCTACGAGCAGTACTTC.

The V and J genes are TRBV7-3 and TRBJ2-1, with 10 positions matching TRBD1. With 2 bases clipped from V and 8 bases from J, the junction kept 12 bases outside the gene matches. This CDR3 comprises 17 residues. Germline lookup yields CDR1 SGHTA and CDR2 FQGTGA. The CDR3 DNA reads as TGTGCCAGCAGCTTATACCCCCGGGACAGGGGCAAGCATGAGCAGTTCTTC. It translates to CASSLYPRDRGKHEQFF.

This sequence joins TRBV30 and TRBJ1-1; D gene ambiguous. The CDR3 is 14 amino acids. CDR1 is GTSNPN, CDR2 SVGIG, per germline (reference sequence). The V end lost 0 bases, the J end lost 1 base, and 9 bases lay between the germline ends. The chain's CDR3 is CAWSVGVQNTEAFF. CDR3 coding DNA: TGTGCCTGGAGTGTCGGGGTCCAGAACACTGAAGCTTTCTTT.

This clone was counted between two and nine times. The chain recombines TRBV7-3 with TRBJ1-6, with D maybe TRBD1 (5 bases). This CDR3 comprises 14 residues. Germline CDR1 and CDR2: SGHTA and FQGTGA. Trimming left V 5 bases short and J 6 bases short, with 11 bases between. CDR3 amino acids: CASSGAGGNSPLHF. Written as DNA, the CDR3 is TGTGCCAGCAGCGGGGCCGGGGGTAATTCACCCCTCCACTTT. Using reference TRBV7-3 and TRBJ1-6 for the parts outside the CDR3, the full variable domain is GAGVSQTPSNKVTEKGKYVELRCDPISGHTALYWYRQSLGQGPEFLIYFQGTGAADDSGLPNDRFFAVRPEGSVSTLKIQRTERGDSAVYLCASSGAGGNSPLHFGNGTRLTVT.

The chain combines TRBV24-1 with TRBJ2-2, with TRBD1 identical over 8 bases. The CDR3 contains 17 residues. Germline V gene sequence: CDR1 KGHDR, CDR2 SFDVKD. V lost 3 bases and J lost 3; bases outside the gene matches: 8. CDR3 sequence: CATSDVGRGRYTGELFF. CDR3 nucleotide sequence: TGTGCCACCAGTGATGTCGGCAGGGGGCGGTACACCGGGGAGCTGTTTTTT.

Here the CDR3 DNA reads TGTGCCAGTAGTATCAAGGGGGAGACCCAGTACTTC. It specifies CASSIKGETQYF. This chain links TRBV19 with TRBJ2-5, with D possibly being TRBD1 (5 bases). CDR3 length: 12 residues. Trimming took off 3 bases at V and 5 bases at J, with 7 bases between the two ends. CDR1 LNHDA and CDR2 SQIVND come from the germline V gene (reference sequence).